This T cell receptor (beta chain) was sequenced for a study of tumor-infiltrating lymphocytes in primary liver carcinoma. Study-level information: Productive TCRbeta read counts per sample ran from roughly 3.5 to 7 million and were similar across tissue types. Findings and limits, study-wide: The use of bulk unsorted samples meant that CD4+ and CD8+ repertoires were not compared. The overlap of tumor-adjacent and tumor-blood pairs was smaller than that of tumor region pairs.

As for this clonotype: The antigen remains unidentified. An end of the junction differs from the germline gene, which may be a read error.

Germline lookup yields CDR1 WNHNN and CDR2 SYGVQD (reference sequence). This CDR3 contains 16 residues. Blood RNA came from unsorted whole blood; germline DNA was also extracted. Collection of 3 to 4 milliliters of peripheral blood took place before surgery. cDNA specific to TCR beta was made from 500 ng of total RNA, with a constant-region primer employed for priming. It was through three nested multiplex PCR rounds of slightly modified ARM-PCR that TCR beta libraries arose. A C-beta reverse primer and TRBV1-TRBV30 forward primers served in each of the first two PCR rounds, at about 10 cycles apiece. TCRdb re-called the multiplex PCR reads through MiXCR, storing one row per CDR3 protein. The sample includes 330,000 or so distinct CDR3 sequences, approximately 65% of them seen just once.

The sequence derives from a middle-aged man with primary liver carcinoma and hepatitis B virus infection. The chain joins TRBV10-1 to TRBJ2-1; D is uncertain. The sequenced material came from peripheral blood. Here the CDR3 reads CASGESEPPRDNEQFF. CDR3 sequence (DNA): TGCGCCAGCGGTGAGTCTGAGCCCCCTCGGGACAATGAGCAGTTCTTC.